This T cell receptor beta chain was captured in a study of post-analysis software for immune sequencing data. This clonotype occurred a few times. Its antigen is currently unknown. Study conclusions and caveats: People with multiple sclerosis had a significantly lower normalized Chao1 diversity than controls did. About five TRBV segments were more frequent in patients than controls; TRBV5-6, TRBV5-1 and TRBV20-1 belonged to this group.

The V gene end was trimmed by 5 bases and the J gene end by 6 bases; junction bases not matched to a gene: 10. The V gene's germline CDR1 is SGHVS and CDR2 FQNEAQ. CDR3 length equals 15 residues. Libraries were made from TCR beta cDNA, and they carried unique molecular identifiers. MiXCR was run by TCRdb on the PCR reads, yielding one entry per CDR3 protein. The profile shows 650,000 to 850,000 distinct CDR3 sequences, about 45% of them singletons. This chain connects TRBV7-8 to TRBJ2-7; 10 bases agree with TRBD2. Sequenced input: blood. The receptor's source is a girl aged 5 to 17 with multiple sclerosis. The CDR3: CASSVNPGLASEQYF. The CDR3 DNA reads TGTGCCAGCAGCGTAAACCCGGGACTAGCGTCCGAGCAGTACTTC.